The 23 T cell receptor beta chains below were found in one sample sequenced in a study of neurological immune-mediated disorders. MiXCR, applied by TCRdb to the 5' RACE reads, yields one record per CDR3 protein. The sample shows 35,000 to 50,000 distinct CDR3 sequences, 2.5% of them seen only once. Specimen: PBMCs. All receptors derive from a middle-aged man with multiple sclerosis.

Ten or more counts support this clonotype. The V and J genes are TRBV4-1 and TRBJ1-5, with TRBD1 identical over 7 bases. Unmatched junction bases numbered 9, after V lost 4 bases and J lost 6 bases. The CDR3 has 15 amino acids. Looked up from germline, CDR1 is MGHRA and CDR2 is YSYEKL. The CDR3 coding sequence is TGCGCCAGCAGCCGAGAGGGGGCGCGGGGTCAGCCCCAGCATTTT. Translation gives CASSREGARGQPQHF.

This clonotype was seen many times. The DNA of the CDR3 is TGTGCCAGCAGCGTACGGGGGTTTCCCGACGAGCAGTACTTC. Translated: CASSVRGFPDEQYF. The chain has TRBV9 and TRBJ2-7, with D possibly TRBD2 on 6 matching bases. V shed 1 base and J shed 5 bases, with 13 bases lying between them. Germline CDR1 and CDR2: SGDLS and YYNGEE. CDR3 length: 14 amino acids. The full variable domain, rest sourced from reference TRBV9 and TRBJ2-7, is DSGVTQTPKHLITATGQRVTLRCSPRSGDLSVYWYQQSLDQGLQFLIQYYNGEERAKGNILERFSAQQFPDLHSELNLSSLELGDSALYFCASSVRGFPDEQYFGPGTRLTVT.

In this sample, this clonotype turned up many times. The rearrangement links TRBV5-6 to TRBJ1-4; maybe TRBD1 (5 bases). The CDR3 sequence is 15 residues long. From germline, CDR1 is SGHDT and CDR2 YYEEEE. V lost 4 bases and J lost 3, with 13 bases in between. The CDR3 DNA reads as TGTGCCAGCAGCCTGCAGGGTATCTCTAATGAAAAACTGTTTTTT. Translated, it gives CASSLQGISNEKLFF.

As for this clonotype: With a much larger clone just one base away, this may be a read error. The rearrangement uses TRBV7-2 and TRBJ1-1, with D perhaps TRBD1 (6 bases). Trimming removed 10 bases at V and 0 bases at J, with 12 bases between. CDR1 is SGHTA and CDR2 is FQGNSA in the germline V gene. This CDR3 spans 13 amino acids. The CDR3 DNA follows: TGTGCCACCGCCGGGGGCATGAACACTGAAGCTTTCTTT. Its translation: CATAGGMNTEAFF.

Points on this clonotype: Mismatch with germline at one junction end may stem from a read error. The gene calls are TRBV7-2 and TRBJ1-6, with D hard to call. The germline V gene encodes CDR1 SGHTA and CDR2 FQGNSA. The CDR3 is 15 residues long. The CDR3 sequence is CASSLEQSYNPPLHF. The CDR3, as DNA: TGTGCCAGCAGCTTAGAACAGAGCTATAATCCACCCCTCCACTTT.

This clonotype was detected many times. The rearrangement joins TRBV7-8 to TRBJ2-2, with TRBD2 identical over 10 bases. V lost 8 bases and J lost 4; bases outside the gene matches: 7. The CDR3 runs 15 residues. CDR1 is SGHVS, CDR2 FQNEAQ, per germline. The CDR3 loop reads CASYSSGGFTGELFF. The DNA for the CDR3 is TGTGCCAGCTACTCTAGCGGGGGCTTCACCGGGGAGCTGTTTTTT.

This clonotype was observed at least ten times. The chain has TRBV7-7 and TRBJ1-4; the D gene is possibly TRBD1 (5 bases). This CDR3 contains 14 residues. The V and J ends lost 3 bases and 6 bases respectively, with 11 bases between them. Germline V gene sequence: CDR1 SSHAT, CDR2 FNYEAQ (reference sequence). The CDR3 is CASSLGGGHEKLFF. The CDR3 DNA sequence: TGTGCCAGCAGCTTGGGCGGGGGACATGAAAAACTGTTTTTT.

This clonotype was seen at least ten times. The chain employs TRBV5-6 and TRBJ2-7, with D unclear. Germline lookup yields CDR1 SGHDT and CDR2 YYEEEE. This CDR3 comprises 12 residues. Trimming removed 0 bases at V and 6 bases at J, with 7 bases between. The CDR3 nucleotides are TGTGCCAGCAGCTTGGGTTCCCTCGAGCAGTACTTC. Its translation is CASSLGSLEQYF.

In this sample, this clonotype turned up many times. The V call is TRBV29-1, the J call TRBJ2-2, with D unclear. The CDR3 extends over 13 amino acids. CDR1 SQVTM and CDR2 ANQGSEA come from the germline V gene. V shed 4 bases and J shed 1 base, with 7 bases lying between them. The CDR3, as DNA: TGCAGCGTTGGTTGGCGGAACACCGGGGAGCTGTTTTTT. Its translation is CSVGWRNTGELFF.

This clonotype has at least ten counts. The rearrangement uses TRBV7-6 and TRBJ2-2; tentatively, D is TRBD2 (6 bases). The length of the CDR3 is 15 residues. Germline assignment: CDR1 SGHVS and CDR2 FNYEAQ. With 5 bases removed from V and 8 bases from J, the gap between germline ends came to 18 bases. CDR3 sequence (DNA): TGTGCCAGCAGCCCGACGGGACTGTCAAAGGGGGAGCTGTTTTTT. Amino acid sequence: CASSPTGLSKGELFF.

Many counts were recorded for this clonotype. V usage is TRBV7-9 and J usage is TRBJ2-6, with TRBD1 matching 9 bases. Germline loops: CDR1 SEHNR, CDR2 FQNEAQ (reference sequence). The V and J ends lost 4 bases and 3 bases, in that order; junction bases with no gene match: 4. The CDR3 totals 16 residues. The CDR3 reads CASSSTGGNGANVLTF. Here the CDR3 DNA reads TGTGCCAGCAGCTCGACAGGGGGGAATGGGGCCAACGTCCTGACTTTC.

This clonotype came up many times. The genes are TRBV9 and TRBJ1-2; unclear D gene. V lost 0 bases and J lost 7, with 7 bases in between. The length of the CDR3 is 12 residues. Germline CDR1 SGDLS, CDR2 YYNGEE. CDR3 sequence reads: CASSVGEGGYTF. The CDR3, as DNA: TGTGCCAGCAGCGTAGGCGAGGGTGGCTACACCTTC.

A note on this clonotype: At one of its ends the junction is not consistent with the germline gene, which may arise from a read error. This chain connects TRBV20-1 to TRBJ1-5; unclear D gene. Germline V gene lookup returns CDR1 DFQATT and CDR2 SNEGSKA (reference sequence). The CDR3 covers 13 residues. The CDR3 is CSARVDGNQPQNF. CDR3 sequence (DNA): TGCAGTGCTAGAGTAGACGGCAATCAGCCCCAGAATTTT.

This clonotype was recorded at least ten times. CDR3 protein: CASSNGPVGSNQPQHF. In DNA form, the CDR3 reads TGTGCCAGCTCGAACGGACCGGTCGGAAGCAATCAGCCCCAGCATTTT. The V and J genes are TRBV3-1 and TRBJ1-5; unclear D gene. CDR1 LGHDT and CDR2 YNNKEL come from the germline V gene (reference sequence). The V gene lost 8 bases and the J gene lost 1 base, with 18 bases spanning the gap. The CDR3 consists of 16 residues.

This clonotype showed up many times. The gene calls are TRBV20-1 and TRBJ2-3, with D perhaps given as TRBD1 or TRBD2 (5 bases each). This CDR3 region has 14 residues. CDR1 is DFQATT, CDR2 SNEGSKA, per germline (reference sequence). V was pared by 6 bases and J by 0 bases, with 13 bases between. In DNA, the CDR3 is TGCAGTGCCCCGGTCGGGACCAGCACAGATACGCAGTATTTT. Translated, it gives CSAPVGTSTDTQYF.

This clonotype was detected many times. The chain couples TRBV18 to TRBJ1-1, with D perhaps matching TRBD1 (5 bases). In germline, CDR1 is KGHSH, CDR2 LQKENI. The CDR3 contains 14 residues. V was shortened by 3 bases and J by 3 bases, with 11 bases between the two germline ends. The CDR3 DNA follows: TGTGCCAGCTCACCCCCAGGGAGGGACACTGAAGCTTTCTTT. Translated, it gives CASSPPGRDTEAFF. Full variable domain (outside the CDR3, taken from reference TRBV18 and TRBJ1-1): NAGVMQNPRHLVRRRGQEARLRCSPMKGHSHVYWYRQLPEEGLKFMVYLQKENIIDESGMPKERFSAEFPKEGPSILRIQQVVRGDSAAYFCASSPPGRDTEAFFGQGTRLTVV.

This clonotype was observed at least ten times. The V gene is TRBV6-4, the J gene TRBJ2-1; 8 bases match TRBD1. Germline CDR1 MRHNA, CDR2 SNTAGT. The CDR3 consists of 15 residues. The V and J ends lost 0 bases and 9 bases, in that order; junction bases with no gene match: 7. CDR3 sequence reads: CASSDSSRGRGEQFF. CDR3 nucleotides: TGTGCCAGCAGTGACTCAAGCAGGGGGCGCGGTGAGCAGTTCTTC.

Many counts were recorded for this clonotype. J is TRBJ1-1 and V is TRBV6-1; D is uncertain. V was cut by 4 bases and J by 0 bases, with 6 bases left in between. CDR1 and CDR2 from the germline V gene are MNHNS and SASEGT. The CDR3 is 13 amino acids. CDR3 in amino acids: CASSVGLNTEAFF. CDR3 bases: TGTGCCAGCAGTGTAGGGCTGAACACTGAAGCTTTCTTT.

The chain links TRBV24-1 to TRBJ1-5; 10 bases align to TRBD1. After removal of 4 bases from V and 6 bases from J, the junction contained 8 bases not matched to a gene. CDR1 is KGHDR and CDR2 is SFDVKD in the germline V gene. The CDR3 has 16 residues. CDR3 DNA: TGTGCCACCAGTGACCCGGACAGGGGGTCAAGTCAGCCCCAGCATTTT. This codes for CATSDPDRGSSQPQHF.

The sample holds many counts of this clonotype. The germline gene is not matched at one end of the junction; a read error may be the cause. V usage is TRBV3-1 and J usage is TRBJ1-5; D is undetermined. The CDR3 is 15 residues long. From germline, CDR1 is LGHDT and CDR2 YNNKEL (reference sequence). CDR3 sequence: CASSQDLAGSQPQNF. The CDR3 DNA reads as TGTGCCAGCAGCCAAGATCTGGCAGGCTCGCAGCCCCAGAATTTT.

This clonotype has a count of ten or more. V usage is TRBV20-1 and J usage is TRBJ2-1; 8 bases fit TRBD2. The CDR3 is 14 amino acids. Germline V gene lookup returns CDR1 DFQATT and CDR2 SNEGSKA (reference sequence). Trimming at V came to 3 bases and at J to 9 bases, leaving 10 bases not matched to a gene. DNA for the CDR3: TGCAGTGCTAGGATAGCGGGGATCCGGAGTGAGCAGTTCTTC. Protein product: CSARIAGIRSEQFF.

In this sample, this clonotype turned up many times. V is TRBV12-3 or TRBV12-4 and J is TRBJ1-1; D might be TRBD1 (6 bases). This CDR3 contains 16 residues. Trimming removed 5 bases at V and 2 bases at J, with 18 bases between. DNA of the CDR3: TGTGCCAGCAGTCTATTGAGCAGGGGTCTAAACACTGAAGCTTTCTTT. Encoded protein: CASSLLSRGLNTEAFF.

This clonotype has a count of ten or more. CDR3 protein: CASSQRDHYNEQFF. The CDR3 DNA sequence: TGTGCCAGCAGCCAACGGGACCACTACAATGAGCAGTTCTTC. The chain is built from TRBV11-3 and TRBJ2-1; D possibly matches TRBD1 or TRBD2 (5 bases each). The germline gives CDR1 SGHNT, CDR2 YENEEA. The CDR3 has 14 residues. Trimming shortened V by 5 bases and J by 3 bases, and 11 bases separated the two germline ends. The full variable domain, with the rest looked up from reference TRBV11-3 and TRBJ2-1, is EAGVVQSPRYKIIEKKQPVAFWCNPISGHNTLYWYLQNLGQGPELLIRYENEEAVDDSQLPKDRFSAERLKGVDSTLKIQPAELGDSAVYLCASSQRDHYNEQFFGPGTRLTVL.